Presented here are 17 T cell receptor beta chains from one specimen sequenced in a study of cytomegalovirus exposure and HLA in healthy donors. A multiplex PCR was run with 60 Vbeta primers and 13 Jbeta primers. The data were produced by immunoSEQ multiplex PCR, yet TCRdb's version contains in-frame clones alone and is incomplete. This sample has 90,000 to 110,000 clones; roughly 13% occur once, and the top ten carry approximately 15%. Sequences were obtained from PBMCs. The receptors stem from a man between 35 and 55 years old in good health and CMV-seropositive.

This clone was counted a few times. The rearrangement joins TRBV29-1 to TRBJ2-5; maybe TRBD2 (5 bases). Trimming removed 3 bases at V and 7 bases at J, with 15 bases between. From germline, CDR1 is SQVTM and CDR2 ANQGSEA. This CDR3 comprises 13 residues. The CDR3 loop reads CSVEVTGEGTQYF. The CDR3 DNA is TGCAGCGTTGAGGTCACGGGTGAGGGGACCCAGTACTTC.

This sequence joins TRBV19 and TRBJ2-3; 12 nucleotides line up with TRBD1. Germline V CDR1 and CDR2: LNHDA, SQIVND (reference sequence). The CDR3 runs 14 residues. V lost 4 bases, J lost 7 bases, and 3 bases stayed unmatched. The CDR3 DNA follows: TGTGCCAGTAGTACGGGACAGGGGGCACATACGCAGTATTTT. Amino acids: CASSTGQGAHTQYF. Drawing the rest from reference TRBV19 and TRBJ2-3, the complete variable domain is DGGITQSPKYLFRKEGQNVTLSCEQNLNHDAMYWYRQDPGQGLRLIYYSQIVNDFQKGDIAEGYSVSREKKESFPLTVTSAQKNPTAFYLCASSTGQGAHTQYFGPGTRLTVL.

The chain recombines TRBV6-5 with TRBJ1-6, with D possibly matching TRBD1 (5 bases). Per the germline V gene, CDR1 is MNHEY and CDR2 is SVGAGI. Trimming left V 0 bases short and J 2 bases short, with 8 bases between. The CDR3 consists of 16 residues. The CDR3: CASSYSKGTYNSPLHF. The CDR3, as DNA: TGTGCCAGCAGTTACTCGAAGGGGACCTATAATTCACCCCTCCACTTT.

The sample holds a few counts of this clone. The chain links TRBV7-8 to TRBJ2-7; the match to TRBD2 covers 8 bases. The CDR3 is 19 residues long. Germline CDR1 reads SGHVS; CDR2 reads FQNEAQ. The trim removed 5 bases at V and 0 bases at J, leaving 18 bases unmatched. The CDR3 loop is CASSQALAGTTRSSYEQYF. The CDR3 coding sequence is TGTGCCAGCAGCCAGGCCCTAGCGGGTACCACCAGGAGCTCCTACGAGCAGTACTTC.

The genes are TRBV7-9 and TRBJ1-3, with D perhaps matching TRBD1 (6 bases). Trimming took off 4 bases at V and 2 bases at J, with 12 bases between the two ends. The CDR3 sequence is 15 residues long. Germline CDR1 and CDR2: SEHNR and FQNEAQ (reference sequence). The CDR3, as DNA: TGTGCCAGCAGCTCTCAGGGGACGGCTGGAAACACCATATATTTT. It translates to CASSSQGTAGNTIYF.

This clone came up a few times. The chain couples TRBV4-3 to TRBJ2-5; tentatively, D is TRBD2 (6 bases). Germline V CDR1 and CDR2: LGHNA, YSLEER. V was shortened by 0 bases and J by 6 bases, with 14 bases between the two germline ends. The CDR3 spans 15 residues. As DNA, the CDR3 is TGCGCCAGCAGCCAAGATCGAGCAGGGAGGAAGACCCAGTACTTC. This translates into CASSQDRAGRKTQYF.

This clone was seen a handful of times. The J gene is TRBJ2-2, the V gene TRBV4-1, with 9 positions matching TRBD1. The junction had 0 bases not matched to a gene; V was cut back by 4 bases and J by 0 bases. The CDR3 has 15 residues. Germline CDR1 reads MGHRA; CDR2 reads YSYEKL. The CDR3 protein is CASSRTGANTGELFF. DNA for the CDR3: TGCGCCAGCAGCCGGACAGGGGCGAACACCGGGGAGCTGTTTTTT.

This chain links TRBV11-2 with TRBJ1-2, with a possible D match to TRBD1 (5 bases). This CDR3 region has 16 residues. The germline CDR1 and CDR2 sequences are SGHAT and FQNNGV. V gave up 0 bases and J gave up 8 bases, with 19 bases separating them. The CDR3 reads CASSLDLARARQGYTF. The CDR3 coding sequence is TGTGCCAGCAGCTTAGATCTTGCCAGGGCGCGTCAAGGCTACACCTTC. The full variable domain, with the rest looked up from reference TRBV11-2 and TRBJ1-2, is EAGVAQSPRYKIIEKRQSVAFWCNPISGHATLYWYQQILGQGPKLLIQFQNNGVVDDSQLPKDRFSAERLKGVDSTLKIQPAKLEDSAVYLCASSLDLARARQGYTFGSGTRLTVV.

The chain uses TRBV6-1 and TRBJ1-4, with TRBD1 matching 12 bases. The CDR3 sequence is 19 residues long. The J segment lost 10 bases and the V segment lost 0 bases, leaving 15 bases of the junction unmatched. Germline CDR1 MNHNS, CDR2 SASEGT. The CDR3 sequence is CASSEAWGDRGRGPLKLFF. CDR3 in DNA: TGTGCCAGCAGTGAAGCGTGGGGGGACAGGGGGCGCGGTCCTCTAAAACTGTTTTTT.

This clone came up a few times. The DNA for the CDR3 is TGTGCTAGTGAAGACAGGAGCATGAACACTGAAGCTTTCTTT. Residues: CASEDRSMNTEAFF. The chain combines TRBV12-5 with TRBJ1-1, with TRBD1 as a possible D gene (6 bases). This CDR3 contains 14 residues. V gave up 7 bases and J gave up 0 bases, with 12 bases separating them. CDR1 is LGHNT and CDR2 is FRNRAP in the germline V gene.

The CDR3 loop reads CSVEGGAGEKLFF. The CDR3 nucleotides read TGCAGCGTTGAAGGGGGCGCCGGTGAAAAACTGTTTTTT. This chain uses TRBV29-1 with TRBJ1-4; D might be TRBD1 (5 bases). Germline CDR1 SQVTM, CDR2 ANQGSEA. V dropped 1 base and J dropped 7 bases, with 10 bases sitting between them. This CDR3 spans 13 amino acids. The full variable domain, with the rest looked up from reference TRBV29-1 and TRBJ1-4, is SAVISQKPSRDICQRGTSLTIQCQVDSQVTMMFWYRQQPGQSLTLIATANQGSEATYESGFVIDKFPISRPNLTFSTLTVSNMSPEDSSIYLCSVEGGAGEKLFFGSGTQLSVL.

The DNA for the CDR3 is TGTGCCAGCAGCACCGGACAGATTAGCAATCAGCCCCAGCATTTT. Amino acid sequence: CASSTGQISNQPQHF. V usage is TRBV5-8 and J usage is TRBJ1-5; D possibly corresponds to TRBD1 (6 bases). V was pared by 4 bases and J by 0 bases, with 11 bases between. This CDR3 has 15 amino acids. CDR1 is SGHTS, CDR2 YDEGEE, per germline.

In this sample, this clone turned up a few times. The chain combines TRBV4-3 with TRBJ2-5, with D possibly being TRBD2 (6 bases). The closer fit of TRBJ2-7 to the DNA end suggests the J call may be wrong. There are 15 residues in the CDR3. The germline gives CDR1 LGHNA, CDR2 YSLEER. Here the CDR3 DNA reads TGCGCCAGCAGCCAAGGAGTGGGAGGCGGAAACGAGCAGTACTTC. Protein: CASSQGVGGGNEQYF.

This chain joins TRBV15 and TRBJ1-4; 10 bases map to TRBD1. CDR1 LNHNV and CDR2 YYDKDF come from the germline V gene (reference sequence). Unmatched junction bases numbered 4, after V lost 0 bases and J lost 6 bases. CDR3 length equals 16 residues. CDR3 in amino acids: CATSRDPGTGDEKLFF. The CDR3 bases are TGTGCCACCAGCAGAGATCCCGGGACAGGGGATGAAAAACTGTTTTTT.

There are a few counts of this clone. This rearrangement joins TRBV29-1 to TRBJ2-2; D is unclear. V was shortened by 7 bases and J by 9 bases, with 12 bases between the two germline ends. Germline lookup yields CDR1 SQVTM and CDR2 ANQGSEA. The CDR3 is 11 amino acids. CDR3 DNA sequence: TGCAGCGCCCTAAGAAGTAGGGAGCTGTTTTTT. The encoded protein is CSALRSRELFF.

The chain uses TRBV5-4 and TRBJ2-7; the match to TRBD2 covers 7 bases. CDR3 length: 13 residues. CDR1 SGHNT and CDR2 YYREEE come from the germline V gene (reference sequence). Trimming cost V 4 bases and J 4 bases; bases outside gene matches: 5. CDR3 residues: CASSRAGVYEQYF. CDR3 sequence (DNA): TGTGCCAGCAGCCGGGCGGGGGTGTACGAGCAGTACTTC. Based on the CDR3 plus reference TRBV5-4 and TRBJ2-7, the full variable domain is ETGVTQSPTHLIKTRGQQVTLRCSSQSGHNTVSWYQQALGQGPQFIFQYYREEENGRGNFPPRFSGLQFPNYSSELNVNALELDDSALYLCASSRAGVYEQYFGPGTRLTVT.

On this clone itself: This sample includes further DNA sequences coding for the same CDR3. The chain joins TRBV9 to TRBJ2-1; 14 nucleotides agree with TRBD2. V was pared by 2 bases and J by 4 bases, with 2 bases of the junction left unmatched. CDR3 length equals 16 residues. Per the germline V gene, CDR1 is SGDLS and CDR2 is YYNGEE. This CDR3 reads CASSVGTSGGYNEQFF. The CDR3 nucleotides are TGTGCCAGCAGCGTGGGGACTAGCGGGGGATACAATGAGCAGTTCTTC.